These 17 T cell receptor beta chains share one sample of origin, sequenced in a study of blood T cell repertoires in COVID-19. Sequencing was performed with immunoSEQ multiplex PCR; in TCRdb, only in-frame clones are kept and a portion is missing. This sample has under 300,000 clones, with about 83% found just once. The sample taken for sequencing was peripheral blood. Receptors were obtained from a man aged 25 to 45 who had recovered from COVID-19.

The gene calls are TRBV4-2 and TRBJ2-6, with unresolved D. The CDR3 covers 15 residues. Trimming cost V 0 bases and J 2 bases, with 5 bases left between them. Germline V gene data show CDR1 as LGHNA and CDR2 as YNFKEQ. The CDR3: CASSQDKTGANVLTF. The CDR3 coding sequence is TGTGCCAGCAGCCAAGATAAAACTGGGGCCAACGTCCTGACTTTC.

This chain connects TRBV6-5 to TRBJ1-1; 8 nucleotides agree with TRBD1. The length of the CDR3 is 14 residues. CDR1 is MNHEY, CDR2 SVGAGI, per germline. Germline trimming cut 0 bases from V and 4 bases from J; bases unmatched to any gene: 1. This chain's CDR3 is CASSYSDRATEAFF. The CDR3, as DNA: TGTGCCAGCAGTTACTCGGACAGGGCCACTGAAGCTTTCTTT.

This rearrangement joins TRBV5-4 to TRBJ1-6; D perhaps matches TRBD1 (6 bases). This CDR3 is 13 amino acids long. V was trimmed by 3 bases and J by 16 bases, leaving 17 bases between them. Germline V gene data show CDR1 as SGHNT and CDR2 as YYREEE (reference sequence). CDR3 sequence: CASSSKDRLKLHF. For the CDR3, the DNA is TGTGCCAGCAGCTCTAAGGACAGACTGAAACTCCACTTT.

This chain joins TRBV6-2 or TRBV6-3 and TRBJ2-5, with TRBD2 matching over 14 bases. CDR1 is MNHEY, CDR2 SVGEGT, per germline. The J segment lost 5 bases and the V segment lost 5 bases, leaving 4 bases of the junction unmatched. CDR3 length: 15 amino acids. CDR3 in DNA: TGTGCCAGCAGTGGACTAGCGGGGGGTGGTGAGACCCAGTACTTC. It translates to CASSGLAGGGETQYF.

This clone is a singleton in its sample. CDR3 amino acids: CASSFEYSGGSEQFF. The CDR3 DNA sequence: TGTGCCAGCAGCTTTGAGTATAGCGGGGGGTCTGAGCAGTTCTTC. This sequence joins TRBV7-2 and TRBJ2-1; 10 bases fit TRBD2. This CDR3 region has 15 residues. Losses at the gene ends were 3 bases for V and 9 bases for J; bases not matched to a gene: 8. Per germline, CDR1 SGHTA and CDR2 FQGNSA.

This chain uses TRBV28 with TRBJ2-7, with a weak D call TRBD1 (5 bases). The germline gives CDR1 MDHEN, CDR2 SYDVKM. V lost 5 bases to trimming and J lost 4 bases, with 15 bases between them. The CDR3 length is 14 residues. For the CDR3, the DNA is TGTGCCAGCAGTACTCAAGACACAGGATACGAGCAGTACGTC. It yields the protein CASSTQDTGYEQYV.

The CDR3 DNA is TGTGCCAGCAGCTTGGGGCCGGGTGGGGAGACCCAGTACTTC. Translating it yields CASSLGPGGETQYF. The J gene is TRBJ2-5, the V gene TRBV7-3; the D gene is possibly TRBD1 (5 bases). Trimming shortened V by 3 bases and J by 5 bases, and 13 bases separated the two germline ends. The length of the CDR3 is 14 residues. CDR1 and CDR2 from the germline V gene are SGHTA and FQGTGA.

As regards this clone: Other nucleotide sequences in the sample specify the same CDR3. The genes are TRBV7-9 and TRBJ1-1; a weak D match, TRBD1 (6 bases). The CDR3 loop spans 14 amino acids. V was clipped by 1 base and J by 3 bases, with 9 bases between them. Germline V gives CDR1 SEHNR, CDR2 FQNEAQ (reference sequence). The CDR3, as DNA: TGTGCCAGCAGCTTAGTAGGGGGGGACACTGAAGCTTTCTTT. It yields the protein CASSLVGGDTEAFF.

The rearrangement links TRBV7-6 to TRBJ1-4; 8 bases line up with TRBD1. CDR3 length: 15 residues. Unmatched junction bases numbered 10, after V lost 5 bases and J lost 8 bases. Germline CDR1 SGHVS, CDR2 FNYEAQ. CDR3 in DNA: TGTGCCAGCAGCCCGACGGACAGGGTCTCGGAAAAACTGTTTTTT. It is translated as CASSPTDRVSEKLFF.

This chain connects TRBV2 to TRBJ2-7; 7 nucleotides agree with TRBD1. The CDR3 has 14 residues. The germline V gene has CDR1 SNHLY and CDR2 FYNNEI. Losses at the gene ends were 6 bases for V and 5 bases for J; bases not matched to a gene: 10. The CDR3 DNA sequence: TGTGCCAGCAGCGCACAGGGGCAAGGCGACGAGCAGTACTTC. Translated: CASSAQGQGDEQYF.

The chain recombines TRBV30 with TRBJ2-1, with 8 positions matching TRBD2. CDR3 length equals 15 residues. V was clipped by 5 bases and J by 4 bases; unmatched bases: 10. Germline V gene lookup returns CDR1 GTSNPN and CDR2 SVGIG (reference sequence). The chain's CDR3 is CAWGAGEFFYNEQFF. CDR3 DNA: TGTGCCTGGGGAGCGGGGGAGTTCTTTTACAATGAGCAGTTCTTC.

The CDR3 nucleotides are TGCGCCAGCAGCTTTAGCGGGGACAATTACAATGAGCAGTTCTTC. Translated, it gives CASSFSGDNYNEQFF. The V and J genes are TRBV5-1 and TRBJ2-1; 8 bases agree with TRBD2. Germline lookup yields CDR1 SGHRS and CDR2 YFSETQ. The CDR3 is made up of 15 amino acids. V shed 2 bases and J 4 bases; nucleotides not matched to a gene: 5.

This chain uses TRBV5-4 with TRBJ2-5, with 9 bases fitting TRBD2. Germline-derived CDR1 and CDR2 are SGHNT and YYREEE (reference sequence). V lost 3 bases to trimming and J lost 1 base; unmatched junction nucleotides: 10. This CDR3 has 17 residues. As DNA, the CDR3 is TGTGCCAGCAGCTCTCCCCGTCTAGCGGGGTTCCAAGAGACCCAGTACTTC. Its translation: CASSSPRLAGFQETQYF.

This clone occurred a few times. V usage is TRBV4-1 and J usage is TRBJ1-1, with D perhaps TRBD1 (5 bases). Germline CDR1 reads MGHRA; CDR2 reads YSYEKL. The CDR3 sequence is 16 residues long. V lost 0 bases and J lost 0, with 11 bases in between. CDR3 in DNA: TGCGCCAGCAGCCAAGAGACAGAAGTCATGAACACTGAAGCTTTCTTT. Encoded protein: CASSQETEVMNTEAFF.

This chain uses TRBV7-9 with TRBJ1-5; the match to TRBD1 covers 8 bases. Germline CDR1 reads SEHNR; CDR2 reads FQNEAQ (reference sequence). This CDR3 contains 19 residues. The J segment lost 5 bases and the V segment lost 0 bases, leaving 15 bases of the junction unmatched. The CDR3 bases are TGTGCCAGCAGCTTAGCGAGGGGGACAGGCGTCGGTATGGATCAGCCCCAGCATTTT. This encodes CASSLARGTGVGMDQPQHF.

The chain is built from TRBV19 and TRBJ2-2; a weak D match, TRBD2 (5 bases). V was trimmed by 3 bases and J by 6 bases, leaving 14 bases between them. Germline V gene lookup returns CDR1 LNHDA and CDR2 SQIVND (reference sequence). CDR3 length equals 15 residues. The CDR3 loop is CASSIEGMGSGELFF. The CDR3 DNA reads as TGTGCCAGTAGTATTGAGGGAATGGGGTCCGGGGAGCTGTTTTTT.

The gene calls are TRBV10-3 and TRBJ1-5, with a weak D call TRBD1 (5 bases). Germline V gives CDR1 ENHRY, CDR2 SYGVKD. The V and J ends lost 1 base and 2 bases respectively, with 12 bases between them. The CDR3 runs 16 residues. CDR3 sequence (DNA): TGTGCCATCAGTGAGTTGGCAGGGAGGGGCAATCAGCCCCAGCATTTT. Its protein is CAISELAGRGNQPQHF.